This T cell receptor beta chain was recovered during a study of radiation and T cells in renal cell carcinoma. Study background: Nephrectomy followed 15 Gy stereotactic body radiation by 4 weeks. Study results and limitations: In blood, top tumor clones expanded by 2 weeks, shrinking by 4. Pretreatment tumor biopsies were lacking, so baseline clonotypes are unknown.

Per germline, CDR1 MNHEY and CDR2 SVGAGI. The CDR3 consists of 14 residues. Notes on this clone: What it recognizes is unknown.

Profiled with immunoSEQ multiplex PCR; TCRdb holds only in-frame clones, not every one. The top ten clones hold about 33% of a sample with 40,000 to 50,000 clones, 65% to 90% of them seen once. The time point here: baseline pretreatment blood. The treatment denotes: 15 Gy SBRT to primary tumor, nephrectomy 4 weeks later. This clonotype was sampled from a woman in her 70s with renal cell carcinoma. The chain employs TRBV6-5 and TRBJ2-5, with 7 bases identical to TRBD2. The better agreement between TRBJ2-7 and the DNA end casts doubt on the J call. The sample consisted of blood, taken from a patient whose treatment included radiotherapy and nephrectomy. CDR3 amino acids: CASSYSGLTYEQYF. The CDR3 DNA reads as TGTGCCAGCAGTTACTCGGGACTAACCTACGAGCAGTACTTC.